This TCR beta chain was captured in a study of T cell responses to AZD1222 COVID-19 vaccine (dated by TCRdb to about 2021). Turning to the overall study: AZD1222 recipients with second doses at about 4 weeks or about 12 weeks were pooled, because spike-specific TCR depth and breadth did not differ between schedules. A total of 230 to 250 trial participants underwent TCR sequencing, of whom some 210 received two doses of AZD1222 and approximately 25 received two doses of the MenACWY control vaccine. Enrollment into the trials was organized by age into subgroups of 18-55, 56-69 and 70-plus years, and those subgroups contained about 160, 30 and 59 TCR-sequenced participants, respectively.

The CDR3 regions of human TCRbeta chains were subjected to immunosequencing. As for how the authors treated the data: Repertoire TCRs were checked for matches against a reference library of SARS-CoV-2-specific TCRs that had been generated using the MIRA antigen-specificity platform. Breadth was defined as the fraction of unique TCRs that were SARS-CoV-2-associated. Depth was defined as the fraction of total T cells that were SARS-CoV-2-associated. Each spike-specific TCR was assigned to its reactive spike region and to a CD4 or CD8 class using the MIRA data. Log10-transformed breadth and depth values were compared by one-way ANOVA with Sidak's multiple comparisons tests. In its TCRdb copy, this immuneACCESS table keeps in-frame sequences only and misses some clones. Where compared with another copy, unresolved V genes explain less than half of these, and the others have no known cause. That table is the source of V, J and clone size, and D and trimming were worked out from the DNA. This sample comprises 120,000 to 150,000 clones, 70% to 90% of them detected only once. 3% to 4.5% of the sample comes from the top ten.

Beyond this particular receptor, the publication reports: Because no samples from the day 14 peak response were available, repertoires could be characterized only after the peak T cell response. Reportedly, almost half of the unique spike-specific TCRs recognized epitopes lying outside the regions that are mutated in the B.1.351 and B.1.1.7 variants. A significant rise in spike-specific TCR breadth and depth was observed after two AZD1222 doses relative to day 0 and relative to MenACWY recipients. The 56-69-year group was small, and its depth increase did not reach significance, likely because of low power. Conclusions about previously exposed vaccinees are limited because only five to seven AZD1222 recipients were SARS-CoV-2 seropositive at baseline. Most participants were white British and females outnumbered males, and the authors suggested that clonal diversity may have been underestimated. Vaccine-associated CD4 TCRs spanned the whole spike protein, with dominant responses in regions 160-218 and 743-854.

Germline trimming: 5 bases from V, 3 bases from J; junction bases outside gene matches: 6. CDR1 and CDR2 are drawn from the germline V gene: SGHTA, FQGNSA. From the cysteine through the phenylalanine, the CDR3 covers 14 amino acids. The entry retains the CDR3 DNA only, 42 bases that are in frame from base 1. A remark on this clone: The antigen it binds to is not known. No per-base quality is available; no much larger clone lies one base away.

In light of the paper, this sample's time point label describes: baseline before first vaccination. The vaccinee samples were drawn from two UK trials, COV001 and COV002, one of which was a single-blind randomized controlled phase 2/3 trial testing AZD1222 (ChAdOx1 nCoV-19) in healthy adults. Trial participant PBMC samples were collected at day 0 and day 28 after the second dose for TCRbeta chain sequencing. This TCR was recovered from an adult in good health. The chain employs TRBV7-2 and TRBJ1-2; TRBD1 aligns with 7 central bases. The sample here was peripheral blood, taken on day 0 of AZD1222 vaccination. The CDR3 corresponds to CASSPIGGDYGYTF. The sequenced DNA is TGTGCCAGCAGCCCTATAGGGGGCGACTATGGCTACACCTTC.